A selection of T cell receptor beta chains follows, all from one sample in a study of T cells in Graves' hyperthyroidism and ophthalmopathy. MiXCR, run by TCRdb on the multiplex PCR reads, gives a single entry per CDR3 protein. The sample contains about 400,000 distinct CDR3 sequences, about 15% of which appear only once. The material sequenced was blood. The source is a woman aged 30 to 39 with Graves' ophthalmopathy. Both conserved end residues are part of each CDR3. The order of the fields is V gene, J gene, CDR3 protein.

V gene: TRBV19; J gene: TRBJ1-1; CDR3 protein: CASISIWATEAFF
V gene: TRBV2; J gene: TRBJ2-1; CDR3 protein: CASSEGQPINEQFF
V gene: TRBV12-3/TRBV12-4; J gene: TRBJ2-3; CDR3 protein: CASSVAGGGDTQYF
V gene: TRBV6-1; J gene: TRBJ1-2; CDR3 protein: CASRDPLTGLGYGYTF
V gene: TRBV27; J gene: TRBJ1-6; CDR3 protein: CASSHRQNVGSPLHF
V gene: TRBV20-1; J gene: TRBJ2-7; CDR3 protein: CSATGQGPLDEQYF
V gene: TRBV7-3; J gene: TRBJ2-3; CDR3 protein: CASSLVGQTDTQYF
V gene: TRBV29-1; J gene: TRBJ2-3; CDR3 protein: CSVRGLAGYHTDTQYF
V gene: TRBV6-1; J gene: TRBJ1-6; CDR3 protein: CASSSGGENSPLHF
V gene: TRBV27; J gene: TRBJ2-1; CDR3 protein: CASSVRDRAYNEQFF
V gene: TRBV12-3/TRBV12-4; J gene: TRBJ2-6; CDR3 protein: CASSPPPGLYSGANVLTF
V gene: TRBV2; J gene: TRBJ2-5; CDR3 protein: CASILSGGAGETQYF
V gene: TRBV10-3; J gene: TRBJ2-3; CDR3 protein: CAIRQAGGEADTQYF
V gene: TRBV27; J gene: TRBJ2-3; CDR3 protein: CASSLFGASTDTQYF
V gene: TRBV20-1; J gene: TRBJ2-5; CDR3 protein: CSAGQSQETQYF
V gene: TRBV7-9; J gene: TRBJ1-4; CDR3 protein: CASSPPRGKATNEKLFF
V gene: TRBV7-8; J gene: TRBJ2-6; CDR3 protein: CASSVQGTSGANVLTF
V gene: TRBV7-9; J gene: TRBJ2-3; CDR3 protein: CASSPDSPLMDTQYF
V gene: TRBV30; J gene: TRBJ1-2; CDR3 protein: CAWSALSDHGYTF
V gene: TRBV20-1; J gene: TRBJ2-7; CDR3 protein: CSADRVKVNYEQYF
V gene: TRBV2; J gene: TRBJ2-7; CDR3 protein: CASNPMDRGASYEQYF
V gene: TRBV5-1; J gene: TRBJ2-7; CDR3 protein: CASSKPGQGLYEQYF
V gene: TRBV20-1; J gene: TRBJ2-1; CDR3 protein: CSARAPASSYNEQFF
V gene: TRBV7-9; J gene: TRBJ1-1; CDR3 protein: CASSDRYTEAFF
V gene: TRBV7-2; J gene: TRBJ1-4; CDR3 protein: CASSPPFGGRGNEKLFF
V gene: TRBV10-3; J gene: TRBJ2-2; CDR3 protein: CAISDQLQGGTGELFF
V gene: TRBV4-1; J gene: TRBJ2-1; CDR3 protein: CASSQGLVYEQFF
V gene: TRBV5-1; J gene: TRBJ1-5; CDR3 protein: CASREKPGNQPQHF
V gene: TRBV11-3; J gene: TRBJ2-7; CDR3 protein: CASSPDGRGGVDEQYF
V gene: TRBV3-1; J gene: TRBJ2-1; CDR3 protein: CASSQEWTSGGLEQFF
V gene: TRBV2; J gene: TRBJ1-1; CDR3 protein: CASSEALVFMNTEAFF